These 19 T cell receptor beta chains share one sample of origin, sequenced in a study of blood T cell repertoires in COVID-19. TCRdb keeps only in-frame clones here, not all; method: immunoSEQ multiplex PCR. This sample has more than 75,000 clones, with roughly 82% found just once. Sequencing was performed on peripheral blood. The receptors shown here come from a human donor in a cohort sampled during active COVID-19.

The chain employs TRBV5-4 and TRBJ2-7, with 9 nucleotides matching TRBD1. Germline V gene sequence: CDR1 SGHNT, CDR2 YYREEE (reference sequence). The CDR3 is made up of 14 amino acids. J lost 5 bases, V lost 4 bases, and 7 bases had no gene match. The CDR3, as DNA: TGTGCCAGCAGCGCGGACAGGGGCGGCGACGAGCAGTACTTC. Its translation: CASSADRGGDEQYF.

This clone was detected only a few times. The chain carries TRBV28 and TRBJ1-4; D possibly corresponds to TRBD1 (5 bases). Trimming stripped 6 bases from V and 5 bases from J, with 13 bases between. From germline, CDR1 is MDHEN and CDR2 SYDVKM. This CDR3 spans 14 amino acids. The CDR3 DNA follows: TGTGCCAGCAGGATCCGGGACTGGAATGAAAAACTGTTTTTT. Its protein product is CASRIRDWNEKLFF. Full variable domain (remainder filled in from reference TRBV28 and TRBJ1-4): DVKVTQSSRYLVKRTGEKVFLECVQDMDHENMFWYRQDPGLGLRLIYFSYDVKMKEKGDIPEGYSVSREKKERFSLILESASTNQTSMYLCASRIRDWNEKLFFGSGTQLSVL.

This clone was counted once. J is TRBJ1-5 and V is TRBV19, with 7 bases identical to TRBD1. The junction had 6 bases not matched to a gene; V was cut back by 7 bases and J by 0 bases. Germline V gene lookup returns CDR1 LNHDA and CDR2 SQIVND (reference sequence). The length of the CDR3 is 15 residues. CDR3 DNA sequence: TGTGCCAGTACGGGACAGCCCTATAGCAATCAGCCCCAGCATTTT. Protein product: CASTGQPYSNQPQHF.

The chain carries TRBV27 and TRBJ2-7; D not resolved. Germline lookup yields CDR1 MNHEY and CDR2 SMNVEV (reference sequence). The CDR3 loop spans 13 amino acids. Trimming shortened V by 7 bases and J by 0 bases, and 10 bases separated the two germline ends. The CDR3 bases are TGTGCCAGCATGCGTTCCGGCTCCTACGAGCAGTACTTC. It translates to CASMRSGSYEQYF.

The chain uses TRBV7-8 and TRBJ2-3, with D perhaps TRBD2 (6 bases). The germline V and J ends were trimmed by 5 bases and 2 bases, with 11 bases remaining between them. This CDR3 is built from 14 residues. CDR1 SGHVS and CDR2 FQNEAQ come from the germline V gene. CDR3 loop: CASSQGLATDTQYF. The CDR3 DNA reads TGTGCCAGCAGCCAGGGACTGGCCACAGATACGCAGTATTTT.

This chain's CDR3 is CASSIINGRGGSNQPQHF. DNA for the CDR3: TGTGCCAGTAGTATAATCAATGGGAGGGGTGGGAGCAATCAGCCCCAGCATTTT. The V call is TRBV19, the J call TRBJ1-5; tentatively, D is TRBD1 (5 bases). Germline V lookup: CDR1 LNHDA, CDR2 SQIVND (reference sequence). This CDR3 region has 18 residues. The germline V and J ends were trimmed by 2 bases and 1 base, with 18 bases remaining between them.

The chain employs TRBV7-9 and TRBJ1-2, with TRBD1 identical over 8 bases. V was clipped by 5 bases and J by 4 bases; unmatched bases: 12. Germline lookup yields CDR1 SEHNR and CDR2 FQNEAQ (reference sequence). The CDR3 has 16 amino acids. The CDR3 DNA sequence: TGTGCCAGCAGCCCCCGCGGGCGGGACAGGACCTATGGCTACACCTTC. Protein: CASSPRGRDRTYGYTF.

The chain employs TRBV7-9 and TRBJ2-7; TRBD1 aligns across 7 bases. CDR3 size: 15 residues. J was trimmed by 2 bases and V by 5 bases; bases with no gene match: 9. Germline assignment: CDR1 SEHNR and CDR2 FQNEAQ (reference sequence). CDR3 nucleotides: TGTGCCAGCAGCGCGTACAGGGGATCGGCCTACGAGCAGTACTTC. Protein product: CASSAYRGSAYEQYF.

The genes are TRBV9 and TRBJ2-2; D uncertain. The V end was cut by 0 bases, the J end by 2 bases, with 8 bases between. The CDR3 sequence is 15 residues long. In germline, CDR1 is SGDLS, CDR2 YYNGEE. CDR3 region: CASSVAVLNTGELFF. CDR3 in DNA: TGTGCCAGCAGCGTAGCGGTCCTTAACACCGGGGAGCTGTTTTTT.

V is TRBV27 and J is TRBJ2-7; TRBD2 matches at 11 bases. V lost 5 bases to trimming and J lost 0 bases; unmatched junction nucleotides: 9. The V gene's germline CDR1 is MNHEY and CDR2 SMNVEV (reference sequence). The CDR3 spans 17 residues. In DNA, the CDR3 is TGTGCCAGCAGTCCCCTAACTAGCGGGGGTAGCTCCTACGAGCAGTACTTC. Its protein is CASSPLTSGGSSYEQYF.

The V and J genes are TRBV7-8 and TRBJ1-6; no clear D gene. This CDR3 has 15 residues. Trimming removed 5 bases at V and 10 bases at J, with 18 bases between. Germline CDR1 reads SGHVS; CDR2 reads FQNEAQ. The CDR3 here is CASSTDGGLGSPLHF. CDR3 in DNA: TGTGCCAGCAGCACGGACGGAGGCCTTGGATCACCCCTCCACTTT.

The gene calls are TRBV19 and TRBJ1-2; possible D gene TRBD1, 6 bases. Germline CDR1 reads LNHDA; CDR2 reads SQIVND (reference sequence). Trimming removed 1 base at V and 8 bases at J, with 11 bases between. CDR3 length: 13 residues. The CDR3 nucleotides read TGTGCCAGTAGTATAGGGACAGTCCCCGGCTACACCTTC. Protein sequence: CASSIGTVPGYTF.

This clone turned up a few times. The chain uses TRBV19 and TRBJ2-2, with unresolved D. Trimming stripped 4 bases from V and 2 bases from J, with 8 bases between. This CDR3 is built from 14 residues. Germline assignment: CDR1 LNHDA and CDR2 SQIVND (reference sequence). The CDR3 DNA follows: TGTGCCAGTAGTAAAGCCTTCAACACCGGGGAGCTGTTTTTT. It encodes CASSKAFNTGELFF.

The gene calls are TRBV19 and TRBJ2-3, with TRBD2 matching 14 bases. CDR3 length: 16 residues. The J segment lost 8 bases and the V segment lost 5 bases, leaving 9 bases of the junction unmatched. Germline-derived CDR1 and CDR2 are LNHDA and SQIVND (reference sequence). The CDR3, as DNA: TGTGCCAGTAGTGTCGGGACTAGCGGGAGCGGCGGTACGCAGTATTTT. It is translated as CASSVGTSGSGGTQYF. Using reference TRBV19 and TRBJ2-3 for the parts outside the CDR3, the full variable domain is DGGITQSPKYLFRKEGQNVTLSCEQNLNHDAMYWYRQDPGQGLRLIYYSQIVNDFQKGDIAEGYSVSREKKESFPLTVTSAQKNPTAFYLCASSVGTSGSGGTQYFGPGTRLTVL.

The chain is built from TRBV28 and TRBJ1-5, with D unresolved. Trimming removed 5 bases at V and 6 bases at J, with 14 bases between. The CDR3 loop spans 14 amino acids. The germline gives CDR1 MDHEN, CDR2 SYDVKM. CDR3 sequence reads: CASSLNPQIQPQHF. The CDR3 DNA follows: TGTGCCAGCAGTCTCAACCCACAGATTCAGCCCCAGCATTTT.

J is TRBJ2-3 and V is TRBV18, with 8 nucleotides matching TRBD2. The length of the CDR3 is 15 residues. V lost 1 base, J lost 4 bases, and 4 bases stayed unmatched. The germline V gene encodes CDR1 KGHSH and CDR2 LQKENI. The DNA for the CDR3 is TGTGCCAGCTCACCACGGAGCGGGGGTGCAGATACGCAGTATTTT. This encodes CASSPRSGGADTQYF.

The CDR3 is CASSLAVREDSPLHF. Written as DNA, the CDR3 is TGTGCCAGCAGCTTGGCGGTCAGGGAGGATTCACCCCTCCACTTT. The chain employs TRBV5-8 and TRBJ1-6; a possible D gene is TRBD1 (5 bases). Germline lookup yields CDR1 SGHTS and CDR2 YDEGEE. CDR3 size: 15 residues. Between the trimmed V and J ends, which lost 0 bases and 8 bases, there was a span of 12 bases.

The genes are TRBV7-9 and TRBJ2-7; TRBD1 matches at 7 bases. CDR1 and CDR2 from the germline V gene are SEHNR and FQNEAQ (reference sequence). The junction had 10 bases not matched to a gene; V was cut back by 5 bases and J by 6 bases. The CDR3 covers 14 residues. CDR3 DNA: TGTGCCAGCAGCCGTGTGACAGGGCCCCTCGAGCAGTACTTC. This sequence encodes CASSRVTGPLEQYF.

The chain carries TRBV9 and TRBJ2-3; 7 bases align to TRBD2. J lost 8 bases, V lost 4 bases, and 13 bases had no gene match. The CDR3 has 15 amino acids. Germline V lookup: CDR1 SGDLS, CDR2 YYNGEE. The CDR3 DNA follows: TGTGCCAGCAGCCCTCAGGTGACTAGCTTCCTTACGCAGTATTTT. Translated, it gives CASSPQVTSFLTQYF.